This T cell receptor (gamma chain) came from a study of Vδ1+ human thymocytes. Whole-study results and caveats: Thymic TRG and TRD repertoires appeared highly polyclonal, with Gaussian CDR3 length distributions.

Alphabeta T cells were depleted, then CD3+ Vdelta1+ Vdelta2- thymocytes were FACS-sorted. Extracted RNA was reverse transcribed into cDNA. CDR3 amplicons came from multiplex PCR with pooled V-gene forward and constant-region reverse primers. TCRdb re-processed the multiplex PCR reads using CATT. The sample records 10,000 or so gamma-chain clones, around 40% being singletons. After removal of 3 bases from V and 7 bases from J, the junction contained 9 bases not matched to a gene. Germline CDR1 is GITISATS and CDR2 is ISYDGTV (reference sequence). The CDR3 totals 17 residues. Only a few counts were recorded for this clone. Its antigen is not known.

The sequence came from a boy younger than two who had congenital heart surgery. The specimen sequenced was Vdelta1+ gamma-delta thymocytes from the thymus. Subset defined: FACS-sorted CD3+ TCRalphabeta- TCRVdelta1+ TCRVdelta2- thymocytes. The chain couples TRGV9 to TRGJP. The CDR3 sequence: CALWEPTWELGKKIKVF. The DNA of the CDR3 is TGTGCCTTGTGGGAGCCCACTTGGGAGTTGGGCAAAAAAATCAAGGTATTT.